This T cell receptor (beta chain) is drawn from a study of TIL therapy for anti-PD-1-resistant metastatic lung cancer. Study-wide context: Median tumor mutation burden was 1.5 mutations per megabase. General study points: Many TIL product clones were absent from baseline tumor, suggesting clonal contraction.

This CDR3 is built from 13 residues. Trimming removed 4 bases from V and 1 base from J; junction bases left unmatched: 0. From germline, CDR1 is KGHSH and CDR2 LQKENI. Time point specified: pre-treatment sample, taken before nivolumab and TIL therapy. Pleural nodules or supraclavicular lymph nodes made up most of the excised metastases sampled. Patients then received nivolumab; progressors got lymphodepletion, TIL and IL-2. Comment on this clone: The antigen remains undetermined.

The immunoSEQ assay was v3. Libraries were sequenced to 2.2 million or so read pairs (survey) or roughly 4.5-6.5 million (deep). Method: immunoSEQ multiplex PCR; TCRdb's copy keeps in-frame clones and lacks some. In the table there are about 100,000 clones, 65% of which are singletons. This TCR came from a person aged 25 to 79 with non-small cell lung cancer. The gene calls are TRBV18 and TRBJ1-1; TRBD1 matches 7 bases. This sample comprised tumor tissue, obtained at baseline. The CDR3 loop is CASSRQGNTEAFF. In DNA form, the CDR3 reads TGTGCCAGCTCACGACAGGGGAACACTGAAGCTTTCTTT.